These 24 T cell receptor beta chains share one sample of origin, sequenced in a study of OX40 agonist ivuxolimab in advanced cancers. The method was immunoSEQ multiplex PCR; TCRdb's version includes in-frame clones alone and lacks a portion of them. The profile shows 10,000 or so clones, 70% to 80% of them singletons. Material: CD4+ or CD8+ T cells sorted from blood, obtained in a trial of the OX40 agonist ivuxolimab. The receptors stem from an adult with an advanced solid tumor such as melanoma, head and neck, liver or kidney cancer.

V and J are TRBV7-9 and TRBJ1-1; tentatively, D is TRBD1 (6 bases). V gave up 3 bases and J gave up 8 bases, with 22 bases separating them. Germline V CDR1 and CDR2: SEHNR, FQNEAQ (reference sequence). The CDR3 loop spans 16 amino acids. The DNA for the CDR3 is TGTGCCAGCAGCTTCCTTTCCCGATCACAGGGTTACGAAGCTTTCTTT. Amino acids: CASSFLSRSQGYEAFF.

V gene TRBV28 combines with J gene TRBJ2-5; no reliable D call. Germline V gene lookup returns CDR1 MDHEN and CDR2 SYDVKM. Trimming shortened V by 1 base and J by 3 bases, and 12 bases separated the two germline ends. This CDR3 is built from 15 residues. CDR3 nucleotide sequence: TGTGCCAGCAGTTTATCAAGGGTTCAGAAAGAGACCCAGTACTTC. Its translation is CASSLSRVQKETQYF. Filled out from reference TRBV28 and TRBJ2-5, the complete variable domain reads DVKVTQSSRYLVKRTGEKVFLECVQDMDHENMFWYRQDPGLGLRLIYFSYDVKMKEKGDIPEGYSVSREKKERFSLILESASTNQTSMYLCASSLSRVQKETQYFGPGTRLLVL.

The gene calls are TRBV6-5 and TRBJ2-7; D gene uncertain. CDR3 size: 14 residues. V was clipped by 2 bases and J by 2 bases, with 10 bases between them. In germline, CDR1 is MNHEY, CDR2 SVGAGI. This CDR3 reads CASSYGDTAYEQYF. The DNA of the CDR3 is TGTGCCAGCAGTTACGGCGACACCGCCTACGAGCAGTACTTC.

J is TRBJ2-1 and V is TRBV28; D is unclear. CDR1 and CDR2 (germline): MDHEN, SYDVKM. This CDR3 is 12 amino acids long. The V end was cut by 4 bases, the J end by 7 bases, with 8 bases between. The CDR3 protein is CASSSLLNEQFF. As DNA, the CDR3 is TGTGCCAGCAGTTCCCTTTTGAATGAGCAGTTCTTC.

The gene calls are TRBV6-5 and TRBJ1-1; D remains ambiguous. V gave up 5 bases and J gave up 0 bases, with 10 bases separating them. There are 14 residues in the CDR3. The germline V gene encodes CDR1 MNHEY and CDR2 SVGAGI. As DNA, the CDR3 is TGTGCCAGCAGTCCTACAGAGATGAACACTGAAGCTTTCTTT. It is translated as CASSPTEMNTEAFF.

This rearrangement joins TRBV2 to TRBJ2-1, with D perhaps matching TRBD1 (5 bases). Trimming pared 8 bases from V and 4 bases from J, leaving 12 bases between. The germline V gene encodes CDR1 SNHLY and CDR2 FYNNEI. This CDR3 spans 13 amino acids. The CDR3 coding sequence is TGTGCCAGCGGCACAGGTATATACAATGAGCAGTTCTTC. It encodes CASGTGIYNEQFF. The variable domain in full, with the rest retrieved from reference TRBV2 and TRBJ2-1, is EPEVTQTPSHQVTQMGQEVILRCVPISNHLYFYWYRQILGQKVEFLVSFYNNEISEKSEIFDDQFSVERPDGSNFTLKIRSTKLEDSAMYFCASGTGIYNEQFFGPGTRLTVL.

The CDR3 DNA follows: TGTGCCTGGAGTCTAGTGGACTACGAGCAGTACTTC. This gives the protein CAWSLVDYEQYF. The chain carries TRBV30 and TRBJ2-7; D is uncertain. There are 12 residues in the CDR3. Per the germline V gene, CDR1 is GTSNPN and CDR2 is SVGIG (reference sequence). V shed 2 bases and J shed 3 bases, with 8 bases lying between them.

This clone is medium-sized in the sample. The CDR3 region is CASSVDMGLAGRETQYF. CDR3 in DNA: TGTGCCAGCAGCGTAGATATGGGACTAGCGGGAAGAGAGACCCAGTACTTC. The chain recombines TRBV9 with TRBJ2-5; 13 bases match TRBD2. CDR1 SGDLS and CDR2 YYNGEE come from the germline V gene. CDR3 size: 17 residues. V trimming: 0 bases; J trimming: 4 bases; junction bases outside the gene matches: 6.

The V and J genes are TRBV28 and TRBJ2-5; D gene uncertain. The germline CDR1 and CDR2 sequences are MDHEN and SYDVKM. Trimming removed 3 bases at V and 1 base at J, with 9 bases between. CDR3 length: 14 residues. CDR3 sequence reads: CASSFEETQETQYF. The DNA of the CDR3 is TGTGCCAGCAGTTTCGAGGAGACCCAAGAGACCCAGTACTTC.

The chain joins TRBV6-5 to TRBJ1-1; 8 bases match TRBD1. V shed 5 bases and J 5 bases; nucleotides not matched to a gene: 7. Germline V gene data show CDR1 as MNHEY and CDR2 as SVGAGI. CDR3 length equals 14 residues. CDR3 nucleotide sequence: TGTGCCAGCAGTGACACAGGGGGACGGACTGAAGCTTTCTTT. It codes for CASSDTGGRTEAFF.

The rearrangement links TRBV9 to TRBJ2-1; 10 bases fit TRBD1. This CDR3 has 17 residues. The germline V gene has CDR1 SGDLS and CDR2 YYNGEE. Germline trimming cut 0 bases from V and 4 bases from J; bases unmatched to any gene: 7. CDR3 DNA sequence: TGTGCCAGCAGCGTAGGGACAGGGGGGATAGATTACAATGAGCAGTTCTTC. Translating gives CASSVGTGGIDYNEQFF.

This chain joins TRBV7-9 and TRBJ2-7, with D perhaps TRBD2 (5 bases). Trimming took off 6 bases at V and 6 bases at J, with 9 bases between the two ends. This CDR3 has 11 amino acids. Looked up from germline, CDR1 is SEHNR and CDR2 is FQNEAQ (reference sequence). The CDR3 here is CASSWELEQYF. The CDR3 DNA follows: TGTGCCAGCAGTTGGGAGCTCGAGCAGTACTTC.

The V and J genes are TRBV28 and TRBJ2-5; 7 nucleotides line up with TRBD1. The CDR3 has 13 amino acids. Looked up from germline, CDR1 is MDHEN and CDR2 is SYDVKM. Trimming took 2 bases from V and 4 from J; bases not matched to a gene: 1. The CDR3 region has the DNA TGTGCCAGCAGTTTAAGGGGGCGAGAGACCCAGTACTTC. It specifies CASSLRGRETQYF.

This rearrangement joins TRBV7-8 to TRBJ2-6; D is possibly TRBD1 (6 bases). The CDR3 extends over 22 amino acids. Trimming left V 5 bases short and J 0 bases short, with 29 bases between. Germline V gene sequence: CDR1 SGHVS, CDR2 FQNEAQ. Here the CDR3 DNA reads TGTGCCAGCAGCCCCTGGGGGCGGACGACAGCGCAATCCTTCTCTGGGGCCAACGTCCTGACTTTC. Translation: CASSPWGRTTAQSFSGANVLTF. Using reference TRBV7-8 and TRBJ2-6 for the parts outside the CDR3, the full variable domain is GAGVSQSPRYKVAKRGQDVALRCDPISGHVSLFWYQQALGQGPEFLTYFQNEAQLDKSGLPSDRFFAERPEGSVSTLKIQRTQQEDSAVYLCASSPWGRTTAQSFSGANVLTFGAGSRLTVL.

The chain carries TRBV19 and TRBJ1-1; 12 positions agree with TRBD1. Germline CDR1 LNHDA, CDR2 SQIVND (reference sequence). CDR3 length equals 17 residues. After removal of 4 bases from V and 1 base from J, the junction contained 7 bases not matched to a gene. CDR3 coding DNA: TGTGCCAGTAGTAGCGGGACAGGGGGCTTTCAGAACACTGAAGCTTTCTTT. Its translation: CASSSGTGGFQNTEAFF.

Here the CDR3 DNA reads TGTGCCAGCAGTCCACCGGGGGCACTCCTCTATGGCTACACCTTC. The encoded protein is CASSPPGALLYGYTF. This chain uses TRBV28 with TRBJ1-2; D perhaps matches TRBD1 (6 bases). In germline, CDR1 is MDHEN, CDR2 SYDVKM. Between the trimmed V and J ends, which lost 5 bases and 4 bases, there was a span of 17 bases. CDR3 length: 15 amino acids.

The chain joins TRBV5-1 to TRBJ2-7; D is unresolved. The CDR3 is 12 amino acids. V was clipped by 0 bases and J by 3 bases, with 4 bases between them. The germline V gene has CDR1 SGHRS and CDR2 YFSETQ. CDR3 region: CASSLGGYEQYF. For the CDR3, the DNA is TGCGCCAGCAGCTTGGGGGGCTACGAGCAGTACTTC.

J is TRBJ2-6 and V is TRBV7-9; D remains unclear. Germline V gene lookup returns CDR1 SEHNR and CDR2 FQNEAQ (reference sequence). The CDR3 spans 18 residues. Trimming stripped 0 bases from V and 6 bases from J, with 18 bases between. CDR3: CASSLAGYHDKSANVLTF. The CDR3 DNA sequence: TGTGCCAGCAGCTTAGCCGGATACCATGACAAGTCGGCCAACGTCCTGACTTTC.

The chain links TRBV27 to TRBJ1-1; tentatively, D is TRBD1 (5 bases). V gave up 3 bases and J gave up 7 bases, with 15 bases separating them. This CDR3 spans 14 amino acids. Germline loops: CDR1 MNHEY, CDR2 SMNVEV (reference sequence). The CDR3 region has the DNA TGTGCCAGCAGTTTGGTTCTAGGGGCCTTTGAAGCTTTCTTT. Protein product: CASSLVLGAFEAFF.

This rearrangement joins TRBV27 to TRBJ2-1, with D hard to call. The CDR3 loop spans 12 amino acids. The ends were cut back, 3 bases at V and 3 bases at J, with 3 bases in the middle. Germline lookup yields CDR1 MNHEY and CDR2 SMNVEV (reference sequence). This CDR3 reads CASSFLYNEQFF. For the CDR3, the DNA is TGTGCCAGCAGTTTCCTCTACAATGAGCAGTTCTTC.

Details on this clone: The sample holds other DNA sequences that translate to the same CDR3. The chain recombines TRBV28 with TRBJ2-7; 8 bases agree with TRBD1. V lost 2 bases, J lost 5 bases, and 5 bases stayed unmatched. Germline V gene lookup returns CDR1 MDHEN and CDR2 SYDVKM. This CDR3 has 14 residues. The DNA of the CDR3 is TGTGCCAGCAGTTTAGGCACAGGGGGGAACGAGCAGTACTTC. This encodes CASSLGTGGNEQYF.

The rearrangement joins TRBV28 to TRBJ2-1; weak D call: TRBD2 (5 bases). The germline CDR1 and CDR2 sequences are MDHEN and SYDVKM. V was shortened by 5 bases and J by 1 base, with 12 bases between the two germline ends. The CDR3 totals 15 residues. CDR3: CASSLPSGSYNEQFF. As DNA, the CDR3 is TGTGCCAGCAGTCTGCCCAGCGGATCCTACAATGAGCAGTTCTTC.

CDR3 protein: CASGVAGAYEQYF. The CDR3 nucleotides are TGTGCCAGCGGAGTAGCGGGAGCCTACGAGCAGTACTTC. V and J are TRBV6-5 and TRBJ2-7, with 9 positions matching TRBD2. The CDR3 contains 13 residues. Germline V lookup: CDR1 MNHEY, CDR2 SVGAGI. V shed 8 bases, J shed 2 bases, and the junction held 4 bases outside the gene matches.

This sequence joins TRBV7-9 and TRBJ1-2, with D perhaps matching TRBD1 (5 bases). V was shortened by 7 bases and J by 2 bases, with 23 bases between the two germline ends. Germline V gives CDR1 SEHNR, CDR2 FQNEAQ (reference sequence). This CDR3 spans 17 amino acids. CDR3 bases: TGTGCCAGCATCCTTTTACTTGACAGAACAGCGAACTATGGCTACACCTTC. It codes for CASILLLDRTANYGYTF.